Detailed here is one TCR beta chain. This record belongs to a study of PD-L1 blockade in urothelial cancer. Profiled with immunoSEQ multiplex PCR; TCRdb holds only in-frame clones, not every one. The sample carries around 110,000 clones, around 89% recorded once. Indicated time point: peripheral blood 6 weeks after treatment start. The V and J ends lost 2 bases and 1 base respectively, with 9 bases between them. Germline-derived CDR1 and CDR2 are SGHRS and YFSETQ. CDR3 length equals 15 residues. The origin of this receptor is a man aged 60-69 years with urothelial cancer. V is TRBV5-1 and J is TRBJ2-2; D possibly corresponds to TRBD1 (6 bases). Sequenced material: PBMCs, taken around atezolizumab (anti-PD-L1) treatment. CDR3 protein: CASSLQGQNTGELFF. CDR3 coding DNA: TGCGCCAGCAGCTTACAGGGCCAGAACACCGGGGAGCTGTTTTTT.